These 5 T cell receptor beta chains were sequenced from one sample in a study of response to subunit inactivated influenza vaccine. MiXCR, applied by TCRdb to the RT-PCR reads, yields one record per CDR3 protein. The sample carries hundreds of thousands of distinct CDR3 sequences, around 10% recorded once. These data also featured in a second study, about T cells expressing NK-cell markers. That work states: UMI-tagged 5'RACE template switching yielded the TCR beta cDNA.

Specimen: PBMCs from blood, collected on the day of vaccination. These receptor sequences come from a man aged 45-65 years who received an inactivated influenza vaccine.

This clonotype appeared a few times. This chain joins TRBV3-1 and TRBJ1-1, with D hard to call. Looked up from germline, CDR1 is LGHDT and CDR2 is YNNKEL (reference sequence). Trimming shortened V by 5 bases and J by 2 bases, and 9 bases separated the two germline ends. This CDR3 is built from 13 residues. CDR3 protein: CASSAPSNTEAFF. CDR3 nucleotide sequence: TGTGCCAGCAGCGCACCAAGCAACACTGAAGCTTTCTTT.

This clonotype was recorded a few times. Compared with germline, one end of the junction differs, possibly owing to a read error. This chain uses TRBV12-3 or TRBV12-4 with TRBJ1-4; D is possibly TRBD1 (5 bases). The CDR3 has 16 residues. CDR3 residues: CASSLVPGRGSEKLFF. CDR3 DNA: TGTGCCAGCAGCTTAGTCCCGGGACGGGGAAGTGAAAAACTGTTTTTT.

This clonotype was counted only a few times. V usage is TRBV6-2 or TRBV6-3 and J usage is TRBJ2-1; 9 bases line up with TRBD2. The J segment lost 9 bases and the V segment lost 7 bases, leaving 13 bases of the junction unmatched. CDR3 size: 15 residues. The germline V gene encodes CDR1 MNHEY and CDR2 SVGEGT. The CDR3 region is CASTTGAGGPGEQFF. CDR3 bases: TGTGCCAGCACCACGGGTGCGGGGGGGCCGGGTGAGCAGTTCTTC.

Only a few counts were recorded for this clonotype. The V gene is TRBV5-1, the J gene TRBJ2-1, with TRBD2 matching over 8 bases. This CDR3 comprises 17 residues. Trimming cost V 2 bases and J 0 bases; bases outside gene matches: 7. Germline V gene data show CDR1 as SGHRS and CDR2 as YFSETQ. The DNA for the CDR3 is TGCGCCAGCAGCTTCTATGGAAGCGGGAGCTCCTACAATGAGCAGTTCTTC. Translation: CASSFYGSGSSYNEQFF.

This clonotype was counted only a few times. The chain carries TRBV6-1 and TRBJ1-2, with D possibly matching TRBD1 (6 bases). Germline-derived CDR1 and CDR2 are MNHNS and SASEGT. The CDR3 totals 17 residues. Trimming shortened V by 7 bases and J by 0 bases, and 21 bases separated the two germline ends. This CDR3 reads CASKRQADPTTNYGYTF. CDR3 sequence (DNA): TGTGCCAGCAAGCGACAGGCGGATCCTACTACTAACTATGGCTACACCTTC.